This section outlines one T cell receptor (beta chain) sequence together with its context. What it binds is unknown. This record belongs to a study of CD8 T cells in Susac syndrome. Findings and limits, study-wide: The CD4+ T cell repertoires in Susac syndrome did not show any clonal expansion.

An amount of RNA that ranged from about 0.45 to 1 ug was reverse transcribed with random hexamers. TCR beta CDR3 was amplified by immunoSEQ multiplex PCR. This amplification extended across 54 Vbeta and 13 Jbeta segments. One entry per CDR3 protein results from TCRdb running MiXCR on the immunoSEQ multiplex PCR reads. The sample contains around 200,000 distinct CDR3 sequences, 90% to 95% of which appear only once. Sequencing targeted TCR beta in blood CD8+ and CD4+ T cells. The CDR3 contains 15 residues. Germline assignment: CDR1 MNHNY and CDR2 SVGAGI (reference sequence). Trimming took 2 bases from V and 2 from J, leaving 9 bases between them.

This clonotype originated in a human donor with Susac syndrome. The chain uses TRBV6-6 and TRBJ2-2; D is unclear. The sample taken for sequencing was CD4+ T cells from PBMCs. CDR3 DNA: TGTGCCAGCAGTTACGGCAGCTTTAACACCGGGGAGCTGTTTTTT. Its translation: CASSYGSFNTGELFF.